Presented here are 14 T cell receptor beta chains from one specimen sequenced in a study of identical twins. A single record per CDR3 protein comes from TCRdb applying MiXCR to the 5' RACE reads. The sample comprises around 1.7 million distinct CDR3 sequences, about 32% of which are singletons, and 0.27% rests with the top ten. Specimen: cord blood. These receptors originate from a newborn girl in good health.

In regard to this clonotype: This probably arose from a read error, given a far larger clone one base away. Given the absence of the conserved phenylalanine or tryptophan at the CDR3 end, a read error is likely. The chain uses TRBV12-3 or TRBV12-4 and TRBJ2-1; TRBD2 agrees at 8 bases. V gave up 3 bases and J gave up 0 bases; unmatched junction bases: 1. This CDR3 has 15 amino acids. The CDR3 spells CASSFGTSSYNEQFL. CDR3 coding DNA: TGTGCCAGCAGTTTCGGGACTAGCTCCTACAATGAGCAGTTCCTC.

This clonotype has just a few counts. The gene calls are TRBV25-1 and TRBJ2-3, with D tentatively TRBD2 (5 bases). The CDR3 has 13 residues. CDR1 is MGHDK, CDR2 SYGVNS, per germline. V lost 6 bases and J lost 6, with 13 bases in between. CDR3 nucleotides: TGTGCCAGCAGCGACCAGAGGGCTGATACGCAGTATTTT. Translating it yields CASSDQRADTQYF.

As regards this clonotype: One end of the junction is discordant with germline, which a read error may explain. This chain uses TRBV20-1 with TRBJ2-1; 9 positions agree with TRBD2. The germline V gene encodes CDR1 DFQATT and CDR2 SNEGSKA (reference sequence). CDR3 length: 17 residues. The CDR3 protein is CSARDPGGGRGLNEHFF. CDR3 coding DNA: TGCAGTGCTAGAGACCCGGGAGGCGGGAGGGGTTTGAATGAGCACTTCTTC.

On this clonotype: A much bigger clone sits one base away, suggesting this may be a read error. The CDR3 nucleotides are TGTGCCAGCAGGGGGGGACTAGCGGGATACAATGAGCAGTACTTC. This gives the protein CASRGGLAGYNEQYF. The rearrangement joins TRBV28 to TRBJ2-5; 13 bases line up with TRBD2. Germline V gives CDR1 MDHEN, CDR2 SYDVKM. J lost 11 bases, V lost 6 bases, and 12 bases had no gene match. This CDR3 comprises 15 residues.

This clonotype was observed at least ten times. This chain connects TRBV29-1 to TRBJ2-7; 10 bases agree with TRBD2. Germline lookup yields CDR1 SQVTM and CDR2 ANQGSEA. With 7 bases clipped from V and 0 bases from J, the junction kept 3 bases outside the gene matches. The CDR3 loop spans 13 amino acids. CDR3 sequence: CSAASGSSYEQYF. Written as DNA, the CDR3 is TGCAGCGCAGCTAGCGGGAGCTCCTACGAGCAGTACTTC.

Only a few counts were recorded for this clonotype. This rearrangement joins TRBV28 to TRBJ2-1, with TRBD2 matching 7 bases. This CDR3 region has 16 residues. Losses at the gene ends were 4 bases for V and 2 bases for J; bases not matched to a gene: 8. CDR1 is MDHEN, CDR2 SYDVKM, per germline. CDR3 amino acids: CASSSVSGIAYNEQFF. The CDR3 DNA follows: TGTGCCAGCAGTTCCGTCAGCGGGATCGCCTACAATGAGCAGTTCTTC.

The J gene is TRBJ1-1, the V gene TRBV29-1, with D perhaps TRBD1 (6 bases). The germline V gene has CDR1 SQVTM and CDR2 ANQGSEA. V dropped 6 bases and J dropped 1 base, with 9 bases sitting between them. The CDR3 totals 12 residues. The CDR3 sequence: CSVLGQNTEAFF. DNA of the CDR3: TGCAGCGTCCTGGGACAGAACACTGAAGCTTTCTTT.

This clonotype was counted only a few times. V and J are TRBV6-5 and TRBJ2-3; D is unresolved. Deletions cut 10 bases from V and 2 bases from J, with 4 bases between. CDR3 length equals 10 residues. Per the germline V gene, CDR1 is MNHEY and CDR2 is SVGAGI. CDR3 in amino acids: CATDTDTQYF. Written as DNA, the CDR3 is TGTGCCACGGACACAGATACGCAGTATTTT.

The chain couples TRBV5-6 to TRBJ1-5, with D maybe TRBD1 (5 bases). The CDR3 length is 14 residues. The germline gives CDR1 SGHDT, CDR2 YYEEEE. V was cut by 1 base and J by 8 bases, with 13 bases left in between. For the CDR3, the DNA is TGTGCCAGCAGCTTGTACTGGGGGACGGAGCCCCAGCATTTT. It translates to CASSLYWGTEPQHF.

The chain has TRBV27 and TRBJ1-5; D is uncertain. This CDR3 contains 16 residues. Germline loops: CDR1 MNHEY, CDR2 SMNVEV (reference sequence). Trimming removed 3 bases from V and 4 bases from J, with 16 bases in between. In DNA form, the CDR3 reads TGTGCCAGCAGTTTGTGGGCAGCGGCTCGGAATCAGCCCCAGCATTTT. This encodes CASSLWAAARNQPQHF.

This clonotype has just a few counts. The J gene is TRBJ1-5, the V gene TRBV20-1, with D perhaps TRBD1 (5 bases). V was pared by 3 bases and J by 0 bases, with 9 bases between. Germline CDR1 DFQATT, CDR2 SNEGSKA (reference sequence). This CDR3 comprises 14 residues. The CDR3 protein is CSASQGYSNQPQHF. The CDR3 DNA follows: TGCAGTGCTAGCCAGGGATATAGCAATCAGCCCCAGCATTTT.

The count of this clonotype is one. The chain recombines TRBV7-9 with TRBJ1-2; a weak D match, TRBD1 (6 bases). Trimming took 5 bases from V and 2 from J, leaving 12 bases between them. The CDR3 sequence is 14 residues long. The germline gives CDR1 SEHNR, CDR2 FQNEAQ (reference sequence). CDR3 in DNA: TGTGCCAGCAGCACCACTACAGGGAACTATGGCTACACCTTC. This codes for CASSTTTGNYGYTF.

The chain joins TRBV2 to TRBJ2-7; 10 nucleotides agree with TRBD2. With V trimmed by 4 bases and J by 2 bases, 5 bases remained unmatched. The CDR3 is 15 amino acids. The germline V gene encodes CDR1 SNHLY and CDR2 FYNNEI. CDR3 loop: CASSGTSGRTYEQYF. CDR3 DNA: TGTGCCAGCAGTGGGACTAGCGGAAGGACCTACGAGCAGTACTTC.

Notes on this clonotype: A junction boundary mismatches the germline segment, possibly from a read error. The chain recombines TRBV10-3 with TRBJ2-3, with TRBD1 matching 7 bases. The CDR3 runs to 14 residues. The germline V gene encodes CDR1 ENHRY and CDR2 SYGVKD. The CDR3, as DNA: TGTGCCGTCAGTGAGGGGGCCCGCACAGATACGCAGTATTTT. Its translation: CAVSEGARTDTQYF.